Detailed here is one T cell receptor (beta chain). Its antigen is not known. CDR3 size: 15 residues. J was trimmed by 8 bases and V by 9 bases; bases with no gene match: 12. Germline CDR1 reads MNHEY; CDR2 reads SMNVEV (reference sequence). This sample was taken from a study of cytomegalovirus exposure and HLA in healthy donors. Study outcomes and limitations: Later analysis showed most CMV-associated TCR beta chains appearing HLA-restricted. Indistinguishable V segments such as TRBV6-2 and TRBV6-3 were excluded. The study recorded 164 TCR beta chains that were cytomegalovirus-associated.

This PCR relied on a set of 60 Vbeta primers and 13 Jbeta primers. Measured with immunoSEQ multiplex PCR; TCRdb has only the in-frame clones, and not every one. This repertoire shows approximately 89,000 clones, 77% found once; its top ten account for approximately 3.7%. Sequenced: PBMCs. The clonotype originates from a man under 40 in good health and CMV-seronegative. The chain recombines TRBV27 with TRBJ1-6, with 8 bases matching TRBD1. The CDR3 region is CASTYIGQGHSPLHF. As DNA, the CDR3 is TGTGCCAGTACTTACATCGGACAGGGACATTCACCCCTCCACTTT.